The source of this T cell receptor beta chain is a study of T cell repertoires in cytomegalovirus infection. Looking at the study overall: Indications came from public TCR beta signatures; they pointed to CMV infection and to a matching HLA type.

V lost 0 bases, J lost 5 bases, and 2 bases stayed unmatched. Germline values: CDR1 SGHVS, CDR2 FQNEAQ. CDR3 size: 15 residues. From the reads, TCRdb called clonotypes with MiXCR, one entry per CDR3 protein. Of about 150,000 distinct CDR3 sequences in the sample, 20% to 30% were seen once. There are many counts of this clonotype. Its target is unknown. Study outcomes and limitations: Public TCR beta family frequency separated CMV-and-HLA carriers, including in an independent cohort. There were HLA-C-restricted CMV-specific TCR beta clonotypes dominating the ex vivo response.

J is TRBJ1-2 and V is TRBV7-8, with 11 bases identical to TRBD1. Sequences were obtained from PBMCs. The origin of this receptor is a human donor in good health (CMV status not recorded). Some clones in this sample may be carry-over from other donors' samples. CDR3 in amino acids: CASSLAGTGGYGYTF. CDR3 sequence (DNA): TGTGCCAGCAGCTTAGCCGGGACAGGGGGTTATGGCTACACCTTC.